The source of this T cell receptor (beta chain) is a study of blood T cell repertoires in COVID-19. In the study overall: PBMCs, B-cell-depleted T cells, or T cells were the source of the cDNA or gDNA that made up the material.

Germline lookup yields CDR1 SGHDT and CDR2 YYEEEE. Trimming cost V 4 bases and J 5 bases, with 12 bases left between them. The length of the CDR3 is 13 residues. As handled by the study authors: Estimates of nucleated cell counts were drawn from the amplification of reference gene primers. Sequenced by immunoSEQ multiplex PCR; TCRdb stores in-frame clones only, minus some. V and J calls and clone size are copied from that table; D and trimming were computed from the DNA. Seen here are 200,000 to 250,000 clones, roughly 90% observed once, and the top ten hold around 3.8%. This TCR was recovered from a woman in her thirties or forties with acute COVID-19. The sample taken for sequencing was PBMCs or T cells enriched from blood (not recorded which). The rearrangement joins TRBV5-6 to TRBJ1-1; no clear D. As DNA, the CDR3 is TGTGCCAGCAGCCCCTATCTTGAGACTGAAGCTTTCTTT. Amino acids: CASSPYLETEAFF.